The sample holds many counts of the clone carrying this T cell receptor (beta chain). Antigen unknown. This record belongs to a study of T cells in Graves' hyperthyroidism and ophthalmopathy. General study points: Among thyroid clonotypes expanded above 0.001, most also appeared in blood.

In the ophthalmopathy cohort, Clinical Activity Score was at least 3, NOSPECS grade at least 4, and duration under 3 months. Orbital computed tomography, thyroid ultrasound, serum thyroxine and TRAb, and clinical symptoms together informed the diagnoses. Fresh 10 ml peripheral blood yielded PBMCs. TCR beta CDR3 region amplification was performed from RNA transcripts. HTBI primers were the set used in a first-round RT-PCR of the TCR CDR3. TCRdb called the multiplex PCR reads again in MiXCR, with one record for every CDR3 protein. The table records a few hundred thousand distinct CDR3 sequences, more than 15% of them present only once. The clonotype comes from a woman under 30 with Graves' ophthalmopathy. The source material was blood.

The DNA of the CDR3 is TGTGCCAGCAGCTTAGCGCAGGGCGGATCCTACGAGCAGTACTTC. Translation gives CASSLAQGGSYEQYF. The chain uses TRBV7-8 and TRBJ2-7; D is perhaps TRBD1 (5 bases). V lost 0 bases and J lost 1, with 10 bases in between. Germline V gene lookup returns CDR1 SGHVS and CDR2 FQNEAQ. This CDR3 region has 15 residues.